This TCR beta chain was observed in a study of blood T cell repertoires in COVID-19. Study-wide context: The origin of the acute and convalescent COVID-19 samples was the United States, Italy and Spain. Sources were T cells, B-cell-depleted T cells, or PBMCs; the material itself was cDNA or gDNA.

The germline V gene has CDR1 MGHRA and CDR2 YSYEKL. The ends lost 0 bases at V and 11 bases at J; junction bases unmatched: 8. The CDR3 is made up of 15 amino acids. How the authors handled the data: Reference gene primers were amplified, and this amplification served to estimate nucleated cell counts. Libraries were prepared by immunoSEQ multiplex PCR; TCRdb keeps only in-frame clonotypes and omits some of them. D and trimming were read from the DNA, whereas the V and J calls and clone size are those reported in that table. This table has roughly 20,000 clones, roughly 86% appearing once. The sample taken for sequencing was peripheral blood. The V and J genes are TRBV4-1 and TRBJ1-4; TRBD1 agrees at 8 bases. The TCR was taken from a human donor in a cohort sampled during active COVID-19. The donor label of this sample is uncertain. The CDR3 protein is CASSQDQGQGAKLFF. In DNA form, the CDR3 reads TGCGCCAGCAGCCAAGATCAAGGACAGGGAGCGAAACTGTTTTTT.